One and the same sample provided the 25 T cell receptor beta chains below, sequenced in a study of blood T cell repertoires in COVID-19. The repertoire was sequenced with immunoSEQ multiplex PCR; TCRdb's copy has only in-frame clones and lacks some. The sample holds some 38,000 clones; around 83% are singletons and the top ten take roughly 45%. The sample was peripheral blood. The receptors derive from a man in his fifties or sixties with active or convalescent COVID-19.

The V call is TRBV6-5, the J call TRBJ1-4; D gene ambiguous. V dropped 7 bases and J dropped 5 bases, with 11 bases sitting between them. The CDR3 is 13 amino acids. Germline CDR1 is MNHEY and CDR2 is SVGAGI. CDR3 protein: CASKATKNEKLFF. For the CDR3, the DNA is TGTGCCAGCAAAGCGACTAAGAATGAAAAACTGTTTTTT.

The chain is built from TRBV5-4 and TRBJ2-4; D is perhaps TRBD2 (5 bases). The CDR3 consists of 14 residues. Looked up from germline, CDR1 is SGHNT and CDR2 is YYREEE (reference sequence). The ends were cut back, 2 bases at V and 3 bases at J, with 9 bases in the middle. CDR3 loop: CASSFGLSKNIQYF. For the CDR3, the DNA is TGTGCCAGCAGCTTCGGACTGAGCAAAAACATTCAGTACTTC.

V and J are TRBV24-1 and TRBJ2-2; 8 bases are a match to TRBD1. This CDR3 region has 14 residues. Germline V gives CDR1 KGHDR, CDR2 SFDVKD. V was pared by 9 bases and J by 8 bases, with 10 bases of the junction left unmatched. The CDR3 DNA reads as TGTGCCACCCAGCCCGGGACAGGCGGGGGGGAGCTGTTTTTT. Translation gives CATQPGTGGGELFF.

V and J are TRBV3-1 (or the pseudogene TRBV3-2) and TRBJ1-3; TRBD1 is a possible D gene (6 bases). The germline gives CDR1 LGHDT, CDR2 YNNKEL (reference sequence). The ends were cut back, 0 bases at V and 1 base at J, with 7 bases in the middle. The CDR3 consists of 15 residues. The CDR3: CASSQEGGSGNTIYF. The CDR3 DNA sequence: TGTGCCAGCAGCCAAGAAGGGGGTTCTGGAAACACCATATATTTT.

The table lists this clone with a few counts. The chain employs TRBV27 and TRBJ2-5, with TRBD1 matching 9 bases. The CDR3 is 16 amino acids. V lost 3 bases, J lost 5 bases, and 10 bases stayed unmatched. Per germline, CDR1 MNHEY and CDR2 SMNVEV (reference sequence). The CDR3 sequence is CASSFNRDRVLETQYF. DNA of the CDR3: TGTGCCAGCAGTTTCAACCGGGACAGGGTATTGGAGACCCAGTACTTC.

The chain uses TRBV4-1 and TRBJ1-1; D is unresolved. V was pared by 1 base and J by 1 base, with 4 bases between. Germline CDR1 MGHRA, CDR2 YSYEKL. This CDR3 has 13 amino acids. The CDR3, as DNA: TGCGCCAGCAGCCAAGTAGAGAACACTGAAGCTTTCTTT. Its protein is CASSQVENTEAFF.

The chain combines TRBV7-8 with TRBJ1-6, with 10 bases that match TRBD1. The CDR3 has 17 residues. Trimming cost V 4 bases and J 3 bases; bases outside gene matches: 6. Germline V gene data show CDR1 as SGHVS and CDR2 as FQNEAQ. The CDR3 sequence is CASSSWTGGGYNSPLHF. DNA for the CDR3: TGTGCCAGCAGCTCCTGGACAGGGGGAGGCTATAATTCACCCCTCCACTTT.

The CDR3 is CASTRWDRAESEQFF. The CDR3 DNA reads as TGTGCCAGCACCCGGTGGGACAGGGCCGAAAGTGAGCAGTTCTTC. The J gene is TRBJ2-1, the V gene TRBV7-9; 9 nucleotides align to TRBD1. The CDR3 is made up of 15 amino acids. Germline CDR1 is SEHNR and CDR2 is FQNEAQ (reference sequence). The ends lost 7 bases at V and 9 bases at J; junction bases unmatched: 13.

The CDR3 protein is CASSIVGRGDVEAFF. The DNA of the CDR3 is TGTGCCAGTAGTATAGTGGGCAGGGGGGACGTTGAAGCTTTCTTT. This chain connects TRBV19 to TRBJ1-1; TRBD1 aligns across 7 bases. CDR1 and CDR2 from the germline V gene are LNHDA and SQIVND (reference sequence). Losses at the gene ends were 1 base for V and 7 bases for J; bases not matched to a gene: 9. The CDR3 totals 15 residues. Based on the CDR3 plus reference TRBV19 and TRBJ1-1, the full variable domain is DGGITQSPKYLFRKEGQNVTLSCEQNLNHDAMYWYRQDPGQGLRLIYYSQIVNDFQKGDIAEGYSVSREKKESFPLTVTSAQKNPTAFYLCASSIVGRGDVEAFFGQGTRLTVV.

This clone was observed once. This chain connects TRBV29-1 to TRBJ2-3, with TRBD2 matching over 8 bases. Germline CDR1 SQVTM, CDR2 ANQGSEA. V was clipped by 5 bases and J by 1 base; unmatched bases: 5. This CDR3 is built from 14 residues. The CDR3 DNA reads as TGCAGCGTTCGAATGGGACTAGGCACAGATACGCAGTATTTT. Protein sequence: CSVRMGLGTDTQYF.

Here the CDR3 reads CASSPSGGEVYNEQFF. In DNA form, the CDR3 reads TGTGCCAGCAGCCCGTCCGGCGGGGAGGTCTACAATGAGCAGTTCTTC. The rearrangement links TRBV7-2 to TRBJ2-1; maybe TRBD2 (6 bases). V lost 5 bases, J lost 3 bases, and 17 bases lay in between. The germline V gene encodes CDR1 SGHTA and CDR2 FQGNSA. The CDR3 covers 16 residues.

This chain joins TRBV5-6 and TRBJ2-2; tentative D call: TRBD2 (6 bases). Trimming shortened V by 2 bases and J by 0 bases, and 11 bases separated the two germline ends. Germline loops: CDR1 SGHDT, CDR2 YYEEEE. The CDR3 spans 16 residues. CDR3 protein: CASSLDTGANTGELFF. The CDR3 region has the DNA TGTGCCAGCAGCTTAGACACGGGGGCGAACACCGGGGAGCTGTTTTTT.

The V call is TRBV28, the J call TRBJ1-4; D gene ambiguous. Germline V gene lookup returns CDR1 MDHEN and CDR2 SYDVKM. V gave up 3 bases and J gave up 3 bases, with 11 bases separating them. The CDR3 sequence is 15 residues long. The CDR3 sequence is CASSFSGLANEKLFF. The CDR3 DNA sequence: TGTGCCAGCAGTTTTTCGGGTTTAGCTAATGAAAAACTGTTTTTT.

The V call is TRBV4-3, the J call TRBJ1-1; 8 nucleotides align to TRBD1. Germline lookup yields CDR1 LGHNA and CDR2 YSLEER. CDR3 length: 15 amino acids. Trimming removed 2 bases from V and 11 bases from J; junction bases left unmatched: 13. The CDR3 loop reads CASSQQDRAGFWAFF. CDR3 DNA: TGCGCCAGCAGCCAACAGGACAGGGCCGGGTTCTGGGCTTTCTTT.

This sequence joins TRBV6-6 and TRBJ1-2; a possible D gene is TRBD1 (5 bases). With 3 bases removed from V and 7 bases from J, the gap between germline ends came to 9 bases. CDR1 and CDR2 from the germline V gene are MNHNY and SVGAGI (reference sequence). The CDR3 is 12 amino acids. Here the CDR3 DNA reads TGTGCCAGCAGTTATAAGGGGCCTGGCTACACCTTC. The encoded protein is CASSYKGPGYTF.

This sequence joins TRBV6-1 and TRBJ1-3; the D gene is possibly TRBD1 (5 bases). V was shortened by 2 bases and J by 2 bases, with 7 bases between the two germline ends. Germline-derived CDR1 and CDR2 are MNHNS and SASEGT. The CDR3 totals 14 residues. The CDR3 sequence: CASSERGTGNTIYF. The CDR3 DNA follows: TGTGCCAGCAGTGAAAGGGGTACTGGAAACACCATATATTTT.

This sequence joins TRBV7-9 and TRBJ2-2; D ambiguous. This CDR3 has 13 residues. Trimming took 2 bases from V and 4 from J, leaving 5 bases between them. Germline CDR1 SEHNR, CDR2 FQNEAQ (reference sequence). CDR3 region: CASSLRSTGELFF. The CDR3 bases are TGTGCCAGCAGCTTAAGGAGCACCGGGGAGCTGTTTTTT.

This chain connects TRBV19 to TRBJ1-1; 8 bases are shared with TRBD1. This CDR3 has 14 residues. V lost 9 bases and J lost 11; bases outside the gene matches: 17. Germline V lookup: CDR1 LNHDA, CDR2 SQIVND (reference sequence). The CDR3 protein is CASERTGGALGAFF. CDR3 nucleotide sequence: TGTGCCAGCGAGAGAACAGGGGGGGCCCTCGGTGCTTTCTTT.

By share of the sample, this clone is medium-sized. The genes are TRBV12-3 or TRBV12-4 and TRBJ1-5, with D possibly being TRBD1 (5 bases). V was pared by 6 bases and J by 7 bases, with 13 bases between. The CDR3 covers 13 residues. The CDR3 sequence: CASRAGIRQPQHF. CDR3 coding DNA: TGTGCCAGCAGGGCAGGGATTAGACAGCCCCAGCATTTT.

CDR3 protein: CASSLRGLEMNTEAFF. The CDR3 nucleotides read TGTGCCAGCAGCTTGCGCGGATTAGAGATGAACACTGAAGCTTTCTTT. V is TRBV11-2 and J is TRBJ1-1; D is unresolved. Trimming pared 3 bases from V and 0 bases from J, leaving 14 bases between. The germline gives CDR1 SGHAT, CDR2 FQNNGV. The CDR3 sequence is 16 residues long.

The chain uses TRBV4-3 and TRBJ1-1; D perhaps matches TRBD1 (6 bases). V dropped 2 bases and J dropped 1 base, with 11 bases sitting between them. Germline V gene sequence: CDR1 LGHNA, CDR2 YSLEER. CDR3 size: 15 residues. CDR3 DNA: TGCGCCAGCAGCCAAACCGGGACAAAGAACACTGAAGCTTTCTTT. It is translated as CASSQTGTKNTEAFF.

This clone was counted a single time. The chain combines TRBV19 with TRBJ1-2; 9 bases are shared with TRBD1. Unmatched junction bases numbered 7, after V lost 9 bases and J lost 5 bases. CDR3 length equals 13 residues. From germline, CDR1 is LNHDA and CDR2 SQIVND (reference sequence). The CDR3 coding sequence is TGTGCCAGCCGGGACAGGGTATTATATGGCTACACCTTC. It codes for CASRDRVLYGYTF.

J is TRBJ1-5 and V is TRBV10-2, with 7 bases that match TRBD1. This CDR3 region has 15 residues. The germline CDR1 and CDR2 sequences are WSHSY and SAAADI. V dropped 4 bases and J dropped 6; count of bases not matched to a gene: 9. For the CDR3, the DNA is TGCGCCAGCAGTGCCGGCAGGGGGGTGGGTCAGCCCCAGCATTTT. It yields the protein CASSAGRGVGQPQHF.

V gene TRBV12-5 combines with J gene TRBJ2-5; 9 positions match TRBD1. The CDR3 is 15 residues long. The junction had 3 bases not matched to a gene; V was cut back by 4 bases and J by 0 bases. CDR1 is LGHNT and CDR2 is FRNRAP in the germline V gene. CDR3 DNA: TGTGCTAGTGGTTCGGGACAGGGACACCAAGAGACCCAGTACTTC. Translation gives CASGSGQGHQETQYF.

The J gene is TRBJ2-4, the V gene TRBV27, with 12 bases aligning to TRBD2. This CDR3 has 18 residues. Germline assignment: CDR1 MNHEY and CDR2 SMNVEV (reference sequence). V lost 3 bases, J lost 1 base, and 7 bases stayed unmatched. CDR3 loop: CASSFRLAGGLAKNIQYF. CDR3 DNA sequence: TGTGCCAGCAGTTTTAGGCTAGCGGGGGGGCTCGCCAAAAACATTCAGTACTTC.